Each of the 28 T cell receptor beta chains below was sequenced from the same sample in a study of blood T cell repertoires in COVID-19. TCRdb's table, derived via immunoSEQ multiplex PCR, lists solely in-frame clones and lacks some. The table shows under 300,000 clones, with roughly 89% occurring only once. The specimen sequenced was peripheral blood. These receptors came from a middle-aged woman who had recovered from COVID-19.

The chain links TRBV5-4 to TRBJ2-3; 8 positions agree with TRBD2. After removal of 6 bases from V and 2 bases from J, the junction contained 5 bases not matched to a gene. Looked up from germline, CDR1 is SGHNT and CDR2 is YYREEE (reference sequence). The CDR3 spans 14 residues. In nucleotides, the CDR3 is TGTGCCAGCACGAGCGGGGGTTACACAGATACGCAGTATTTT. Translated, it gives CASTSGGYTDTQYF.

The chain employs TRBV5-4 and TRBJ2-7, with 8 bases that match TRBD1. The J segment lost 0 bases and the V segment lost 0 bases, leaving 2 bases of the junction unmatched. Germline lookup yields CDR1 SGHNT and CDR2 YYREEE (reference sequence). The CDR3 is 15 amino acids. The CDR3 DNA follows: TGTGCCAGCAGCTTGGGGACAGGGCCCTCCTACGAGCAGTACTTC. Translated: CASSLGTGPSYEQYF.

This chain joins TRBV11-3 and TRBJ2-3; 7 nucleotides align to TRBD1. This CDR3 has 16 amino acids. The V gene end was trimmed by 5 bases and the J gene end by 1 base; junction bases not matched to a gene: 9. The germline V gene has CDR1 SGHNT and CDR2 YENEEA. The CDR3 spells CASSNSGQSGTDTQYF. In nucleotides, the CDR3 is TGTGCCAGCAGCAACTCGGGACAGTCCGGCACAGATACGCAGTATTTT. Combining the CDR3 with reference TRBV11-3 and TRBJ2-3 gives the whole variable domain EAGVVQSPRYKIIEKKQPVAFWCNPISGHNTLYWYLQNLGQGPELLIRYENEEAVDDSQLPKDRFSAERLKGVDSTLKIQPAELGDSAVYLCASSNSGQSGTDTQYFGPGTRLTVL.

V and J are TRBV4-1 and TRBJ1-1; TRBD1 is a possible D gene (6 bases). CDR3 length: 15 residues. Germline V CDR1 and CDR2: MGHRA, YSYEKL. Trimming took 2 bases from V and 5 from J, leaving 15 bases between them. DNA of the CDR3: TGCGCCAGCAGCCAACCCACACAGGGAAGAACTGAAGCTTTCTTT. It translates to CASSQPTQGRTEAFF.

In DNA, the CDR3 is TGTGCCATCACCGAGACAGGGACAGATACGCAGTATTTT. It yields the protein CAITETGTDTQYF. The chain combines TRBV10-3 with TRBJ2-3; 7 bases are shared with TRBD1. V was clipped by 7 bases and J by 3 bases; unmatched bases: 4. The CDR3 extends over 13 amino acids. Germline values: CDR1 ENHRY, CDR2 SYGVKD.

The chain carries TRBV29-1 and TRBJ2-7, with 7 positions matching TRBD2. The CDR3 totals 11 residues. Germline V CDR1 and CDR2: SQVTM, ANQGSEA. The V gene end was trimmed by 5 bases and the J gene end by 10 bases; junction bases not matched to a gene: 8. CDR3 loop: CSVRGDYSQYF. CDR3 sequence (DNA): TGCAGCGTTAGAGGGGACTATAGTCAGTACTTC.

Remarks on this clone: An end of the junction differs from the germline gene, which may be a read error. Written as DNA, the CDR3 is TGTGCCAGCAGCTTAGACGAAAACTCCTACAATGAGCGGTTCTTC. It is translated as CASSLDENSYNERFF. V usage is TRBV7-2 and J usage is TRBJ2-1; no reliable D call. In germline, CDR1 is SGHTA, CDR2 FQGNSA. This CDR3 spans 15 amino acids.

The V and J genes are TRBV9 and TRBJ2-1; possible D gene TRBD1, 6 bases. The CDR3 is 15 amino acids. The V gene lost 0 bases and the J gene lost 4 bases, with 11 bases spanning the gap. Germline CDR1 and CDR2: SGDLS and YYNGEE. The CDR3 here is CASSVGQGKYNEQFF. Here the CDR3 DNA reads TGTGCCAGCAGCGTAGGTCAGGGGAAATACAATGAGCAGTTCTTC.

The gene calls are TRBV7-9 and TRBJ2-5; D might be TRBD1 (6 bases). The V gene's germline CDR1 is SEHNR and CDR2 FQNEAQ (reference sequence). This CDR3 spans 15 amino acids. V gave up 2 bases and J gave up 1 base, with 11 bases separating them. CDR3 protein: CASSLFGQFQETQYF. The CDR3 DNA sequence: TGTGCCAGCAGCTTATTCGGACAGTTCCAAGAGACCCAGTACTTC.

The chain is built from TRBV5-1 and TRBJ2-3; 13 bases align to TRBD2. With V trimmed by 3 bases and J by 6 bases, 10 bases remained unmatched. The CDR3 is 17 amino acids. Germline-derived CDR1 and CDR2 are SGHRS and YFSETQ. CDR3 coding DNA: TGCGCCAGCAGCTCCGCTGCACTAGCGGGGGGGAGGGATACGCAGTATTTT. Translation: CASSSAALAGGRDTQYF.

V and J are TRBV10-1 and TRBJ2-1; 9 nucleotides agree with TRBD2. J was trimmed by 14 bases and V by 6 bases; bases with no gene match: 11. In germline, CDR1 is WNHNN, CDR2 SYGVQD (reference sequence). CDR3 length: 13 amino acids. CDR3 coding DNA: TGCGCCAGCAGCCCGGGACTAGCAGCGATCGAGTTCTTC. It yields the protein CASSPGLAAIEFF.

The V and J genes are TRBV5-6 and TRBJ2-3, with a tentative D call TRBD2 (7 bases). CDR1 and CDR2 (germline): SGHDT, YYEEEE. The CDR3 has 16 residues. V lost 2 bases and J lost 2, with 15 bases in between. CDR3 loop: CASSLIRGADTDTQYF. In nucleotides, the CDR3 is TGTGCCAGCAGCTTAATCCGGGGGGCAGACACAGATACGCAGTATTTT.

The CDR3 nucleotides are TGTGCCAGCAGCAACAATACCAGGGTTGGCGGCTATGGCTACACCTTC. It codes for CASSNNTRVGGYGYTF. This rearrangement joins TRBV21-1 to TRBJ1-2; the D call in the table, TRBD1, was not verified against the DNA. TRBV21-1 is classified as a pseudogene. This CDR3 has 16 residues.

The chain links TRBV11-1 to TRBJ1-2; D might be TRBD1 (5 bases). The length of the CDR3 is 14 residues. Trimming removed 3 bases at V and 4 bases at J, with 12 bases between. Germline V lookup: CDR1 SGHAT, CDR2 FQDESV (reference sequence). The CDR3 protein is CASSLRDPFYGYTF. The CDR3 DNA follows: TGTGCCAGCAGCTTGCGGGACCCCTTCTATGGCTACACCTTC.

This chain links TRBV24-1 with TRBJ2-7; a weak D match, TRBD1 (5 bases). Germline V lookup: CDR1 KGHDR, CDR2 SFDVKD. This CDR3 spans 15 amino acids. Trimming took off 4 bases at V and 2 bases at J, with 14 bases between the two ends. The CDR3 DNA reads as TGTGCCACCAGTGAAAGGGGTAACACAGCCTACGAGCAGTACGTC. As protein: CATSERGNTAYEQYV.

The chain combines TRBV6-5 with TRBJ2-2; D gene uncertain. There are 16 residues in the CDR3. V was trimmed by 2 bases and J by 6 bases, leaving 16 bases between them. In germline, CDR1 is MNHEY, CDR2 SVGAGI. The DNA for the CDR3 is TGTGCCAGCAGTTACGGTCCCGACTCCGCCCCCGGGGAGCTGTTTTTT. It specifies CASSYGPDSAPGELFF.

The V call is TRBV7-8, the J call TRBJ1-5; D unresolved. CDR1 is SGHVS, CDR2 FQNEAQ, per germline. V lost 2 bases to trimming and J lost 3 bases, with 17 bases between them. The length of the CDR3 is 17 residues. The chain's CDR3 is CASSLSLMGSPNQPQHF. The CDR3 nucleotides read TGTGCCAGCAGCTTATCATTAATGGGCTCCCCCAATCAGCCCCAGCATTTT.

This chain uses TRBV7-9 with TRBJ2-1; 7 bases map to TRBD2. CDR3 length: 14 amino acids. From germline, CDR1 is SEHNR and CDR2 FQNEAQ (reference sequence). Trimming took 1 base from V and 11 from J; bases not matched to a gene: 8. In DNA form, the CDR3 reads TGTGCCAGCAGCTTAGACGGGGGAGGGGTTCAGCAGTTCTTC. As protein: CASSLDGGGVQQFF. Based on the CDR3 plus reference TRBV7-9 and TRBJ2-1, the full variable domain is DTGVSQNPRHKITKRGQNVTFRCDPISEHNRLYWYRQTLGQGPEFLTYFQNEAQLEKSRLLSDRFSAERPKGSFSTLEIQRTEQGDSAMYLCASSLDGGGVQQFFGPGTRLTVL.

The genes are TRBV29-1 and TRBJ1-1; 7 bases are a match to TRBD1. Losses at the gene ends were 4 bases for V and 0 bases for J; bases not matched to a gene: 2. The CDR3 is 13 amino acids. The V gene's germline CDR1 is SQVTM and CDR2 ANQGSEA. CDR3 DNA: TGCAGCGTTGGGGGACAGATGAACACTGAAGCTTTCTTT. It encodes CSVGGQMNTEAFF. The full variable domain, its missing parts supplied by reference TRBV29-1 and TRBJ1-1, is SAVISQKPSRDICQRGTSLTIQCQVDSQVTMMFWYRQQPGQSLTLIATANQGSEATYESGFVIDKFPISRPNLTFSTLTVSNMSPEDSSIYLCSVGGQMNTEAFFGQGTRLTVV.

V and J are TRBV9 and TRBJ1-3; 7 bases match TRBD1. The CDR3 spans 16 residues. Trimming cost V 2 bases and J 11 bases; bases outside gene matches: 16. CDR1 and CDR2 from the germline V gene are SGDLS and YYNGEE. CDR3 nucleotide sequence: TGTGCCAGCAGCGTTTCAGAACAGGGGCCGGTTGGCTCCATATATTTT. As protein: CASSVSEQGPVGSIYF.

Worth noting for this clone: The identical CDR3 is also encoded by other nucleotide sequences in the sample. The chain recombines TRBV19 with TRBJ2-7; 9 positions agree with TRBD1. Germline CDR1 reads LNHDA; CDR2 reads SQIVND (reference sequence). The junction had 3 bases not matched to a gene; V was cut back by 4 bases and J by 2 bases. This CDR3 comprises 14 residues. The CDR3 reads CASSTGTGPYEQYV. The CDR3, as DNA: TGTGCCAGTAGTACTGGGACAGGGCCCTACGAGCAGTACGTC.

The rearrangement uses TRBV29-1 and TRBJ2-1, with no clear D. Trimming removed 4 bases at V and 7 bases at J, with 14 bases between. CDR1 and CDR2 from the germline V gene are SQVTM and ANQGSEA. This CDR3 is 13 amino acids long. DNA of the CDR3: TGCAGCGTTGTATTCTCCCTCGGTAATGAGCAGTTCTTC. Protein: CSVVFSLGNEQFF.

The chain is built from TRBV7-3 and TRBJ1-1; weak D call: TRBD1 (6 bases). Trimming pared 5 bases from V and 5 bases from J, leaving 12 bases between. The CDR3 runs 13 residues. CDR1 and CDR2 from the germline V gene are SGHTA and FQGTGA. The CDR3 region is CASSTQQGTEAFF. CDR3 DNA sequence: TGTGCCAGCAGCACGCAACAGGGTACTGAAGCTTTCTTT.

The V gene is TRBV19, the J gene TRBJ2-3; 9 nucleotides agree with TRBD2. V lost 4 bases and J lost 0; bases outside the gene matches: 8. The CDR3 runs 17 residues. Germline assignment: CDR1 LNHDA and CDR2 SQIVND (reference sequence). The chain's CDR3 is CASSRGTSTFSTDTQYF. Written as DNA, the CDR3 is TGTGCCAGTAGTAGAGGGACTAGCACGTTCAGCACAGATACGCAGTATTTT.

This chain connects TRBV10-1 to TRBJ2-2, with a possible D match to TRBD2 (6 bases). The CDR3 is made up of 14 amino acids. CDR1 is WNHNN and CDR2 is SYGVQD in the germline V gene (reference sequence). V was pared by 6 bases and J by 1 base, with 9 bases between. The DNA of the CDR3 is TGCGCCAGCAGCCGGGACTTGAACACCGGGGAGCTGTTTTTT. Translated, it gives CASSRDLNTGELFF.

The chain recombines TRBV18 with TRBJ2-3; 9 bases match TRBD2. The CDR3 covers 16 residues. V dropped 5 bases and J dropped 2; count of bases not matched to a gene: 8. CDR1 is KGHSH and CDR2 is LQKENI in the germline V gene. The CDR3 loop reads CASSGIAGALTDTQYF. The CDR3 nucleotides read TGTGCCAGCTCAGGAATAGCGGGAGCCCTCACAGATACGCAGTATTTT.

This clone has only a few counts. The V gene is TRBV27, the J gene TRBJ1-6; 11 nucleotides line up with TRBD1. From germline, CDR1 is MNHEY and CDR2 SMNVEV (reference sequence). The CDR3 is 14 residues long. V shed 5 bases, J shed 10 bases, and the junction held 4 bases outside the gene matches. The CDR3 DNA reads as TGTGCCAGCAGTCACCGGGACAGGGGGTCACCCCTCCACTTT. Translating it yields CASSHRDRGSPLHF.

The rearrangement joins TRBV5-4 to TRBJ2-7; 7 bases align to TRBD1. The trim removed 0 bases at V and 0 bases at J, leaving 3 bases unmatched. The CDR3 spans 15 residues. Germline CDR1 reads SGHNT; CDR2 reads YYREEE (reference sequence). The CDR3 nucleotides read TGTGCCAGCAGCTTGGACGGGACAGCCTCCTACGAGCAGTACGTC. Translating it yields CASSLDGTASYEQYV.